This TCR beta chain was observed in a study of blood T cell repertoires in COVID-19. Study background: Acute-phase and convalescent COVID-19 samples originated in the United States, Italy and Spain. T cells, B-cell-depleted T cells, or PBMCs supplied cDNA or gDNA.

In the original processing: Estimation of nucleated cell counts was performed using reference gene primer amplification. TCRdb keeps only in-frame clones here, not all; method: immunoSEQ multiplex PCR. V, J and clone size are taken as reported in that table, and D and trimming were inferred from the DNA itself. The profile shows a few hundred thousand clones, about four fifths of them singletons. This CDR3 spans 15 amino acids. Germline V gene sequence: CDR1 KGHSH, CDR2 LQKENI. Losses at the gene ends were 4 bases for V and 1 base for J; bases not matched to a gene: 6. In Seattle, patients joined the study during active infection and were tracked longitudinally.

This TCR derives from a person between 65 and 79 years old with COVID-19, enrolled during active disease. Sequenced input: peripheral blood. The rearrangement joins TRBV18 to TRBJ1-2; the match to TRBD1 covers 7 bases. The chain's CDR3 is CASSLPGQSNYGYTF. Written as DNA, the CDR3 is TGTGCCAGCTCACTACCGGGACAGAGTAACTATGGCTACACCTTC.